These 30 T cell receptor beta chains came from one sample sequenced in a study of T-cell memory formation after mild COVID-19. TCRdb ran MiXCR on the 5' RACE reads and lists one entry per CDR3 protein. The table lists about 500,000 distinct CDR3 sequences, 20% of them singletons. Material: PBMCs or a T cell subset sorted from them (not recorded which). The receptors were sampled from an adult woman who had mild COVID-19 (a few samples of this study predate the infection). Cell type and time point are not known.

This clonotype was counted between two and nine times. V and J are TRBV24-1 and TRBJ2-7; TRBD1 aligns across 10 bases. The CDR3 has 13 residues. The germline V gene encodes CDR1 KGHDR and CDR2 SFDVKD. J was trimmed by 7 bases and V by 7 bases; bases with no gene match: 6. The CDR3 DNA reads as TGTGCCACCAGCGCCGGGACAGGGGTTGAGCAGTACTTC. Encoded protein: CATSAGTGVEQYF.

This clonotype has only a few counts. Here the CDR3 DNA reads TGTGCCAGCAGCTTAGGAGTAGGGGACACTGAAGCTTTCTTT. It yields the protein CASSLGVGDTEAFF. The chain links TRBV7-6 to TRBJ1-1; D is perhaps TRBD1 (5 bases). This CDR3 has 14 residues. V was cut by 1 base and J by 3 bases, with 9 bases left in between. Germline V gene lookup returns CDR1 SGHVS and CDR2 FNYEAQ.

Only a few counts were recorded for this clonotype. The chain couples TRBV12-3 or TRBV12-4 to TRBJ2-2, with 9 bases that match TRBD1. V lost 8 bases, J lost 4 bases, and 8 bases stayed unmatched. This CDR3 comprises 15 residues. The CDR3 region has the DNA TGTGCCAGCCGTACCGGGACAGGGTTCACCGGGGAGCTGTTTTTT. Translating gives CASRTGTGFTGELFF.

In this sample, this clonotype turned up a few times. The chain links TRBV5-1 to TRBJ2-7; 15 nucleotides align to TRBD2. Trimming removed 3 bases from V and 4 bases from J; junction bases left unmatched: 2. The germline gives CDR1 SGHRS, CDR2 YFSETQ. CDR3 size: 15 residues. As DNA, the CDR3 is TGCGCCAGCAGCTGGACTAGCGGGAGGGGGTACGAGCAGTACTTC. Its translation is CASSWTSGRGYEQYF. The full variable domain, completed using reference TRBV5-1 and TRBJ2-7, is KAGVTQTPRYLIKTRGQQVTLSCSPISGHRSVSWYQQTPGQGLQFLFEYFSETQRNKGNFPGRFSGRQFSNSRSEMNVSTLELGDSALYLCASSWTSGRGYEQYFGPGTRLTVT.

The chain uses TRBV18 and TRBJ1-4; D not certain. CDR3 length: 19 residues. The germline V and J ends were trimmed by 8 bases and 0 bases, with 25 bases remaining between them. Germline assignment: CDR1 KGHSH and CDR2 LQKENI. CDR3 residues: CASATTIYRTGATNEKLFF. For the CDR3, the DNA is TGTGCCAGCGCTACGACTATCTACAGAACTGGAGCAACTAATGAAAAACTGTTTTTT.

This clonotype was seen a handful of times. This chain connects TRBV6-5 to TRBJ1-2; TRBD1 matches at 11 bases. With V trimmed by 2 bases and J by 4 bases, 3 bases remained unmatched. Looked up from germline, CDR1 is MNHEY and CDR2 is SVGAGI. This CDR3 has 15 amino acids. The CDR3 loop is CASSYGQGALYGYTF. The CDR3 nucleotides read TGTGCCAGCAGTTACGGACAGGGGGCCCTCTATGGCTACACCTTC.

The chain links TRBV6-5 to TRBJ2-7, with 7 bases fitting TRBD2. J gave up 5 bases and V 4 bases, and 14 bases lay outside the gene matches. This CDR3 is built from 16 residues. Germline loops: CDR1 MNHEY, CDR2 SVGAGI. CDR3 protein: CASSSHGGKGGNEQYF. CDR3 in DNA: TGTGCCAGCAGTTCCCACGGTGGTAAGGGAGGGAACGAGCAGTACTTC.

The V call is TRBV7-9, the J call TRBJ2-7, with 8 bases lining up with TRBD2. This CDR3 is built from 15 residues. The germline gives CDR1 SEHNR, CDR2 FQNEAQ (reference sequence). With V trimmed by 1 base and J by 5 bases, 7 bases remained unmatched. The CDR3 region has the DNA TGTGCCAGCAGCTTAGTAGTAGGGACTAGAGACGAGCAGTACTTC. Encoded protein: CASSLVVGTRDEQYF. Using reference TRBV7-9 and TRBJ2-7 for the parts outside the CDR3, the full variable domain is DTGVSQNPRHKITKRGQNVTFRCDPISEHNRLYWYRQTLGQGPEFLTYFQNEAQLEKSRLLSDRFSAERPKGSFSTLEIQRTEQGDSAMYLCASSLVVGTRDEQYFGPGTRLTVT.

This clonotype was observed a handful of times. The chain combines TRBV20-1 with TRBJ1-1; D gene ambiguous. V lost 6 bases and J lost 4, with 9 bases in between. This CDR3 comprises 11 residues. Germline assignment: CDR1 DFQATT and CDR2 SNEGSKA (reference sequence). CDR3 residues: CSAVIITEAFF. The CDR3 DNA follows: TGCAGTGCAGTAATCATCACTGAAGCTTTCTTT.

The chain is built from TRBV2 and TRBJ2-1, with TRBD2 matching over 11 bases. The junction had 3 bases not matched to a gene; V was cut back by 3 bases and J by 5 bases. CDR3 size: 15 residues. Germline V gives CDR1 SNHLY, CDR2 FYNNEI. This chain's CDR3 is CASSDTSGRHNEQFF. Here the CDR3 DNA reads TGTGCCAGCAGTGATACTAGCGGGAGACACAATGAGCAGTTCTTC. Full variable domain (rest looked up from reference TRBV2 and TRBJ2-1): EPEVTQTPSHQVTQMGQEVILRCVPISNHLYFYWYRQILGQKVEFLVSFYNNEISEKSEIFDDQFSVERPDGSNFTLKIRSTKLEDSAMYFCASSDTSGRHNEQFFGPGTRLTVL.

This clonotype has just a few counts. V usage is TRBV19 and J usage is TRBJ2-7; the D gene is possibly TRBD1 (6 bases). This CDR3 contains 15 residues. Trimming shortened V by 4 bases and J by 2 bases, and 15 bases separated the two germline ends. Germline V gene lookup returns CDR1 LNHDA and CDR2 SQIVND (reference sequence). The DNA for the CDR3 is TGTGCCAGTAGTAACAGGGTGGTTTGGACCTACGAGCAGTACTTC. Translation: CASSNRVVWTYEQYF.

This chain connects TRBV7-2 to TRBJ1-1; D is undetermined. This CDR3 has 15 residues. Trimming took off 6 bases at V and 3 bases at J, with 17 bases between the two ends. Germline CDR1 SGHTA, CDR2 FQGNSA. The CDR3 bases are TGTGCCAGCAGTCCCCCCCGTACATATCACACTGAAGCTTTCTTT. Encoded protein: CASSPPRTYHTEAFF.

In this sample, this clonotype turned up a few times. CDR3 sequence: CASGGKYSNQPQHF. DNA for the CDR3: TGTGCCAGCGGAGGGAAGTATAGCAATCAGCCCCAGCATTTT. V is TRBV2 and J is TRBJ1-5; D unclear. Per germline, CDR1 SNHLY and CDR2 FYNNEI. The CDR3 contains 14 residues. Trimming stripped 8 bases from V and 0 bases from J, with 11 bases between. Full variable domain (missing parts from reference TRBV2 and TRBJ1-5): EPEVTQTPSHQVTQMGQEVILRCVPISNHLYFYWYRQILGQKVEFLVSFYNNEISEKSEIFDDQFSVERPDGSNFTLKIRSTKLEDSAMYFCASGGKYSNQPQHFGDGTRLSIL.

The gene calls are TRBV7-8 and TRBJ1-5, with TRBD1 matching 7 bases. CDR1 and CDR2 from the germline V gene are SGHVS and FQNEAQ. This CDR3 has 16 residues. The junction had 7 bases not matched to a gene; V was cut back by 0 bases and J by 5 bases. The CDR3 DNA follows: TGTGCCAGCAGCTTAGCGAGGGGGCGGGTAGATCAGCCCCAGCATTTT. Protein sequence: CASSLARGRVDQPQHF. The full variable domain, its missing parts supplied by reference TRBV7-8 and TRBJ1-5, is GAGVSQSPRYKVAKRGQDVALRCDPISGHVSLFWYQQALGQGPEFLTYFQNEAQLDKSGLPSDRFFAERPEGSVSTLKIQRTQQEDSAVYLCASSLARGRVDQPQHFGDGTRLSIL.

This clonotype was observed many times. J is TRBJ2-7 and V is TRBV12-3 or TRBV12-4, with TRBD1 identical over 7 bases. V lost 9 bases, J lost 4 bases, and 12 bases stayed unmatched. The length of the CDR3 is 14 residues. The CDR3 sequence: CARGSRDRAYEQYF. The CDR3 bases are TGTGCCAGGGGGAGCCGGGACAGAGCTTACGAGCAGTACTTC.

The rearrangement links TRBV20-1 to TRBJ1-1; no definite D call. Between the trimmed V and J ends, which lost 1 base and 2 bases, there was a span of 8 bases. The CDR3 spans 13 residues. Looked up from germline, CDR1 is DFQATT and CDR2 is SNEGSKA (reference sequence). CDR3 nucleotides: TGCAGTGCTAGAGGCGGGGTTAACACTGAAGCTTTCTTT. Translated, it gives CSARGGVNTEAFF.

The rearrangement joins TRBV7-2 to TRBJ2-6, with D hard to call. Trimming removed 4 bases at V and 0 bases at J, with 4 bases between. This CDR3 comprises 14 residues. Germline values: CDR1 SGHTA, CDR2 FQGNSA. CDR3 protein: CASSSHSGANVLTF. CDR3 in DNA: TGTGCCAGCAGCTCCCACTCTGGGGCCAACGTCCTGACTTTC. The complete variable domain, with remaining parts taken from reference TRBV7-2 and TRBJ2-6, reads GAGVSQSPSNKVTEKGKDVELRCDPISGHTALYWYRQSLGQGLEFLIYFQGNSAPDKSGLPSDRFSAERTGGSVSTLTIQRTQQEDSAVYLCASSSHSGANVLTFGAGSRLTVL.

This clonotype came up a few times. CDR3 coding DNA: TGCAGCGTCGGTATGGCGGAAGGCACTGAAGCTTTCTTT. It codes for CSVGMAEGTEAFF. V usage is TRBV29-1 and J usage is TRBJ1-1; D is unresolved. The germline V gene encodes CDR1 SQVTM and CDR2 ANQGSEA. V was shortened by 6 bases and J by 4 bases, with 15 bases between the two germline ends. CDR3 length equals 13 residues. Supplemented by reference TRBV29-1 and TRBJ1-1, the full variable domain reads SAVISQKPSRDICQRGTSLTIQCQVDSQVTMMFWYRQQPGQSLTLIATANQGSEATYESGFVIDKFPISRPNLTFSTLTVSNMSPEDSSIYLCSVGMAEGTEAFFGQGTRLTVV.

In this sample, this clonotype turned up a few times. The V gene is TRBV12-3 or TRBV12-4, the J gene TRBJ2-3, with D possibly matching TRBD1 (6 bases). The CDR3 sequence is 15 residues long. Trimming removed 6 bases from V and 10 bases from J, with 23 bases in between. CDR3 protein: CASRLTGWPLGAQYF. CDR3 sequence (DNA): TGTGCCAGCAGACTAACAGGGTGGCCCTTAGGAGCGCAGTATTTT.

The rearrangement uses TRBV1 and TRBJ2-1; no check of the table's D call, TRBD1, against the DNA was made. TRBV1 constitutes a pseudogene. The CDR3 loop spans 18 amino acids. As DNA, the CDR3 is TGCACCAGCAGCATCCGCCCCCTGGGGAGCGGGATCGGTGGGGAGCAGTTCTTC. Its translation: CTSSIRPLGSGIGGEQFF.

CDR3 amino acids: CSLVSAGVADTQYF. In DNA, the CDR3 is TGCAGCCTAGTATCAGCGGGAGTCGCAGATACGCAGTATTTT. The V and J genes are TRBV29-1 and TRBJ2-3, with 8 bases lining up with TRBD2. The CDR3 contains 14 residues. Unmatched junction bases numbered 11, after V lost 8 bases and J lost 4 bases. CDR1 and CDR2 from the germline V gene are SQVTM and ANQGSEA.

V gene TRBV20-1 combines with J gene TRBJ1-1, with D unclear. The V gene lost 1 base and the J gene lost 5 bases, with 5 bases spanning the gap. The V gene's germline CDR1 is DFQATT and CDR2 SNEGSKA (reference sequence). The CDR3 sequence is 11 residues long. CDR3 sequence (DNA): TGCAGTGCTAGAGGGGTGACTGAAGCTTTCTTT. It encodes CSARGVTEAFF.

This clonotype was counted only a few times. This chain links TRBV29-1 with TRBJ2-7; 7 nucleotides agree with TRBD1. Trimming took 8 bases from V and 0 from J; bases not matched to a gene: 7. In germline, CDR1 is SQVTM, CDR2 ANQGSEA. The length of the CDR3 is 13 residues. The CDR3 loop reads CSFRTGLSYEQYF. CDR3 in DNA: TGCAGCTTTCGGACAGGCCTCTCCTACGAGCAGTACTTC.

This clonotype was counted a few times. The rearrangement links TRBV3-1 to TRBJ1-2, with D tentatively TRBD1 (5 bases). CDR3 length: 17 amino acids. Per germline, CDR1 LGHDT and CDR2 YNNKEL (reference sequence). V gave up 0 bases and J gave up 6 bases, with 20 bases separating them. The CDR3 DNA is TGTGCCAGCAGCCAAGAGAGGTGGAGGGGATTCTCTGATGGCTACACCTTC. Protein: CASSQERWRGFSDGYTF.

The V call is TRBV14, the J call TRBJ1-1; D is unclear. Per the germline V gene, CDR1 is SGHDN and CDR2 is FVKESK. There are 15 residues in the CDR3. V gave up 0 bases and J gave up 1 base, with 9 bases separating them. CDR3 region: CASSQDLTRNTEAFF. CDR3 sequence (DNA): TGTGCCAGCAGCCAAGATTTGACGAGGAACACTGAAGCTTTCTTT.

This clonotype was picked up a small number of times. CDR3 in DNA: TGTGCCAGCAGCTCCGTAAGATCCGGGGAGCTGTTTTTT. Translating it yields CASSSVRSGELFF. The V and J genes are TRBV7-9 and TRBJ2-2; D not certain. Germline assignment: CDR1 SEHNR and CDR2 FQNEAQ (reference sequence). Between the trimmed V and J ends, which lost 4 bases and 6 bases, there was a span of 9 bases. CDR3 size: 13 residues.

The chain links TRBV7-2 to TRBJ2-5; D gene uncertain. The CDR3 extends over 14 amino acids. Trimming removed 1 base from V and 2 bases from J, with 8 bases in between. In germline, CDR1 is SGHTA, CDR2 FQGNSA. CDR3 DNA: TGTGCCAGCAGCTTAGTGGGGAAGCAAGAGACCCAGTACTTC. Its protein product is CASSLVGKQETQYF.

This clonotype showed up just a few times. CDR3 nucleotide sequence: TGTGCCAGCAGCTTGGAGCAGCGGGATGAGCAGTTCTTC. Its translation: CASSLEQRDEQFF. This chain connects TRBV11-3 to TRBJ2-1; tentatively, D is TRBD2 (6 bases). V was trimmed by 3 bases and J by 8 bases, leaving 11 bases between them. This CDR3 spans 13 amino acids. The germline V gene has CDR1 SGHNT and CDR2 YENEEA. Full variable domain (rest looked up from reference TRBV11-3 and TRBJ2-1): EAGVVQSPRYKIIEKKQPVAFWCNPISGHNTLYWYLQNLGQGPELLIRYENEEAVDDSQLPKDRFSAERLKGVDSTLKIQPAELGDSAVYLCASSLEQRDEQFFGPGTRLTVL.

The chain carries TRBV15 and TRBJ1-1; D not certain. With 1 base removed from V and 0 bases from J, the gap between germline ends came to 6 bases. The germline V gene has CDR1 LNHNV and CDR2 YYDKDF (reference sequence). This CDR3 comprises 14 residues. The CDR3 spells CATSRGAVNTEAFF. The CDR3 DNA is TGTGCCACCAGCAGAGGGGCAGTGAACACTGAAGCTTTCTTT.

Only a few counts were recorded for this clonotype. The chain joins TRBV4-1 to TRBJ1-5; 7 nucleotides line up with TRBD1. From germline, CDR1 is MGHRA and CDR2 YSYEKL. The V and J ends lost 1 base and 1 base, in that order; junction bases with no gene match: 7. CDR3 length: 17 amino acids. The CDR3, as DNA: TGCGCCAGCAGCCAAGGGGTTGGGGACAGCAGCAATCAGCCCCAGCATTTT. This gives the protein CASSQGVGDSSNQPQHF.